This TCR beta chain comes out of a study of blood T cell repertoires in COVID-19. TCRdb keeps only in-frame clones here, not all; method: immunoSEQ multiplex PCR. Of some 330,000 clones listed, 92% are singletons. The germline gives CDR1 SGHTA, CDR2 FQGNSA. This CDR3 comprises 16 residues. V was pared by 0 bases and J by 6 bases, with 17 bases between. The source is a woman in her 30s who had recovered from COVID-19. Sequencing was performed on PBMCs or T cells enriched from blood (not recorded which). The chain recombines TRBV7-2 with TRBJ1-1; no reliable D call. The CDR3 nucleotides read TGTGCCAGCAGCTTAGCGGGCGGGGTTTTGATGGCTGAAGCTTTCTTT. Translation: CASSLAGGVLMAEAFF.